The following is a TCR beta chain sequence with its context. The antigen remains unidentified. Both 60 Vbeta primers and 13 Jbeta primers went into the PCR. Method: immunoSEQ multiplex PCR; TCRdb's copy keeps in-frame clones and lacks some. The table records 150,000 to 200,000 clones, roughly 80% of them present only once. This sample was taken from a study of cytomegalovirus exposure and HLA in healthy donors. General study points: Roughly even sequencing depth across donors was the assumption behind the presence/absence analyses. The sole available immune exposure information was CMV serostatus. Most subjects' HLA-A and HLA-B alleles were reportedly predicted from TCR beta sequences. Later analysis reportedly placed an Asian-associated ancestry cluster below the approximately 650-donor mean in N-insertions.

V dropped 3 bases and J dropped 7; count of bases not matched to a gene: 2. CDR1 is MNHEY and CDR2 is SMNVEV in the germline V gene (reference sequence). The CDR3 runs to 13 residues. This rearrangement joins TRBV27 to TRBJ1-2, with 10 nucleotides matching TRBD1. The sequenced material came from PBMCs. This TCR derives from a woman between 45 and 60 years old in good health and CMV-seropositive. The chain's CDR3 is CASSFGDRGGYTF. The CDR3 DNA is TGTGCCAGCAGTTTCGGGGACAGGGGTGGCTACACCTTC.